Given below is one TCR beta chain in context. From germline, CDR1 is SQVTM and CDR2 ANQGSEA. J gave up 6 bases and V 4 bases, and 3 bases lay outside the gene matches. CDR3 length equals 13 residues. The repertoire was sequenced with immunoSEQ multiplex PCR; TCRdb's copy has only in-frame clones and lacks some. Of fewer than 100,000 clones in the sample, roughly nine tenths were seen once. The data are from a study of blood T cell repertoires in COVID-19. Study-level background: Spain, Italy and the United States supplied samples that represented acute and convalescent COVID-19. T cells, B-cell-depleted T cells, or PBMCs provided the cDNA or gDNA that served as material.

The sequencing sample was made of peripheral blood. J is TRBJ2-1 and V is TRBV29-1; the match to TRBD1 covers 10 bases. The receptor was derived from a man older than 75 in a cohort sampled during active COVID-19. This CDR3 is CSVGTGGVNEQFF. CDR3 DNA sequence: TGCAGCGTTGGGACAGGGGGAGTCAATGAGCAGTTCTTC.